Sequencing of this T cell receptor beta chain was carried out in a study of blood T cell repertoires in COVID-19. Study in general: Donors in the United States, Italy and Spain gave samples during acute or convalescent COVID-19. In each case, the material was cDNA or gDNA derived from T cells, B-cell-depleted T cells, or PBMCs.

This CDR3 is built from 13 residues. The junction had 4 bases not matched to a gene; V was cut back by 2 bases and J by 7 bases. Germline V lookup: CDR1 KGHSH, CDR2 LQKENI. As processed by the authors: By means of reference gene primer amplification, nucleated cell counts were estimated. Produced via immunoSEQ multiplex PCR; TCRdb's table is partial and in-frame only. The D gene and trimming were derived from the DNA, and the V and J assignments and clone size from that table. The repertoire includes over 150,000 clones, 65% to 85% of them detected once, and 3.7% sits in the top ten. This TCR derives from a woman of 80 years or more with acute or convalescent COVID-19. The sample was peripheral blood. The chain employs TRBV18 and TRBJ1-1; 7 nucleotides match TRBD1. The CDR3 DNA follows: TGTGCCAGCTCACCAATGGGACAGTATGAAGCTTTCTTT. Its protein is CASSPMGQYEAFF.